The present entry profiles one T cell receptor beta chain with its context. As processed by the authors: Amplifying reference gene primers gave estimates of nucleated cell counts. Here immunoSEQ multiplex PCR was the method, and the copy in TCRdb shows in-frame clones only, minus some. That table furnishes V, J and clone size, whereas the DNA furnished D and trimming. The sample shows under 100,000 clones, about nine tenths of them seen only once. Germline values: CDR1 SEHNR, CDR2 FQNEAQ (reference sequence). The V end was cut by 5 bases, the J end by 7 bases, with 12 bases between. The CDR3 sequence is 13 residues long. The sample comes from a study of blood T cell repertoires in COVID-19.

The clonotype originates from a male donor with acute or convalescent COVID-19. The sample was peripheral blood. This chain joins TRBV7-9 and TRBJ1-3; D not resolved. The CDR3 DNA sequence: TGTGCCAGCAGCACCGATAGCTCCAACACCATATATTTT. Translation: CASSTDSSNTIYF.